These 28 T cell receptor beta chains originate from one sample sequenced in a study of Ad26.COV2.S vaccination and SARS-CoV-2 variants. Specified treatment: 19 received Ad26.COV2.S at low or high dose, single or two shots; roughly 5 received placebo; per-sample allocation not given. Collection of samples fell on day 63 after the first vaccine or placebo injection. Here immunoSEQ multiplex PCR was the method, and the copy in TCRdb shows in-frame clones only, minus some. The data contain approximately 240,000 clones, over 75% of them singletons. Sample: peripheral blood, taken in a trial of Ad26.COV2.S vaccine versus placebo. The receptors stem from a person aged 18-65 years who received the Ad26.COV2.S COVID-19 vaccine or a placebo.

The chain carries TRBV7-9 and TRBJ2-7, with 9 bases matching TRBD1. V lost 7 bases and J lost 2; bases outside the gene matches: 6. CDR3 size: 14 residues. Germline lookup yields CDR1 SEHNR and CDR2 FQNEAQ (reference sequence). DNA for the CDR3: TGTGCCAGCAACGACAGGGGGGGAGCCTACGAGCAGTACTTC. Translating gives CASNDRGGAYEQYF. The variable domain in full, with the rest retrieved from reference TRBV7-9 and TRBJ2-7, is DTGVSQNPRHKITKRGQNVTFRCDPISEHNRLYWYRQTLGQGPEFLTYFQNEAQLEKSRLLSDRFSAERPKGSFSTLEIQRTEQGDSAMYLCASNDRGGAYEQYFGPGTRLTVT.

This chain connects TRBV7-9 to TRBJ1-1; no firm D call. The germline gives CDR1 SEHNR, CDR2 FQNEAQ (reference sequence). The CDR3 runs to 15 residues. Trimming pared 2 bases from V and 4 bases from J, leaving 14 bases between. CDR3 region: CASSLKGREATEAFF. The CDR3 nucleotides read TGTGCCAGCAGCTTAAAGGGCCGGGAGGCCACTGAAGCTTTCTTT.

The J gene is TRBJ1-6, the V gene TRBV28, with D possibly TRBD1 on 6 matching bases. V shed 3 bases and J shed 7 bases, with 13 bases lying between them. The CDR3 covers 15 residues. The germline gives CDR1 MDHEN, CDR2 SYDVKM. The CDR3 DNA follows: TGTGCCAGCAGTTTGCCCCAGGGGAACAATTCACCCCTCCACTTT. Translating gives CASSLPQGNNSPLHF.

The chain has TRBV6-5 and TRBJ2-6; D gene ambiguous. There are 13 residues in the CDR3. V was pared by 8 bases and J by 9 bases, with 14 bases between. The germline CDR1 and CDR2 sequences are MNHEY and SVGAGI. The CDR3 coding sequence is TGTGCCAGCTTAGGCGGAAAAGGCAACGTCCTGACTTTC. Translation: CASLGGKGNVLTF.

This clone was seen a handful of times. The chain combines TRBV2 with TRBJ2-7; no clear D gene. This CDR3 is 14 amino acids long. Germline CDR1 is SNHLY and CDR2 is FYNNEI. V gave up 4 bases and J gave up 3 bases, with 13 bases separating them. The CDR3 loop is CASSVIATNYEQYF. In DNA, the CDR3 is TGTGCCAGCAGTGTCATAGCAACAAACTACGAGCAGTACTTC.

As DNA, the CDR3 is TGCGCCAGCAGCCAAGTGGTAGGCAGCAATCAGCCCCAGCATTTT. It specifies CASSQVVGSNQPQHF. The V and J genes are TRBV4-3 and TRBJ1-5; D gene uncertain. Germline CDR1 reads LGHNA; CDR2 reads YSLEER. The CDR3 consists of 15 residues. V was pared by 1 base and J by 1 base, with 8 bases between.

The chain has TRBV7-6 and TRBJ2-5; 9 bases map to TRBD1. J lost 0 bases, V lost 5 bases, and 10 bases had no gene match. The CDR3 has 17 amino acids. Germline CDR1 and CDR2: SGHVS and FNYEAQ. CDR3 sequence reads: CASSPRVRDRDQETQYF. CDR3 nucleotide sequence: TGTGCCAGCAGCCCACGCGTTCGGGACAGGGACCAAGAGACCCAGTACTTC.

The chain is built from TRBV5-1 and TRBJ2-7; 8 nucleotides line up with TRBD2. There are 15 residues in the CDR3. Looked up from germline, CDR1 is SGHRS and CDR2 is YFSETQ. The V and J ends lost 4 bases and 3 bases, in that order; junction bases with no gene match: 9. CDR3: CASSETGTRLYEQYF. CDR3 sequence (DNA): TGCGCCAGCAGCGAGACCGGGACTAGACTCTACGAGCAGTACTTC.

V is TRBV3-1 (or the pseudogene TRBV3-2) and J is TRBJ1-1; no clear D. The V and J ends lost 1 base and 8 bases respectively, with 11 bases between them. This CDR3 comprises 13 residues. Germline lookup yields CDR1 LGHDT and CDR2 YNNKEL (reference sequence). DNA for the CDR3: TGTGCCAGCAGCCAAGTTGTGGTTGGCGAAGCTTTCTTT. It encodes CASSQVVVGEAFF.

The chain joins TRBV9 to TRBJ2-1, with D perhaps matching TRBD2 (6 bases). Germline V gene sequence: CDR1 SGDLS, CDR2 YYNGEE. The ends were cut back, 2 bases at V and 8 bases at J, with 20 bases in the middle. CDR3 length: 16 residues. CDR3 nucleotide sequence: TGTGCCAGCAGCGTGGGGGGACTCAAGAAATACGATGAGCAGTTCTTC. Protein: CASSVGGLKKYDEQFF.

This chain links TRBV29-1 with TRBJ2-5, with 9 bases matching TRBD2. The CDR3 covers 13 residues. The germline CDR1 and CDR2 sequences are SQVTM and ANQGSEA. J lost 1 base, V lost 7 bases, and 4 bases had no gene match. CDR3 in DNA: TGCAGCGGGAGACTAGCGGTCCAAGAGACCCAGTACTTC. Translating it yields CSGRLAVQETQYF.

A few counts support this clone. The CDR3 loop reads CASSLWGQGGSTYGYTF. The CDR3 DNA follows: TGTGCCAGCAGTTTATGGGGACAGGGGGGTTCGACCTATGGCTACACCTTC. The chain recombines TRBV27 with TRBJ1-2; 11 positions agree with TRBD1. The germline V gene has CDR1 MNHEY and CDR2 SMNVEV (reference sequence). The CDR3 totals 17 residues. V trimming: 1 base; J trimming: 4 bases; junction bases outside the gene matches: 8.

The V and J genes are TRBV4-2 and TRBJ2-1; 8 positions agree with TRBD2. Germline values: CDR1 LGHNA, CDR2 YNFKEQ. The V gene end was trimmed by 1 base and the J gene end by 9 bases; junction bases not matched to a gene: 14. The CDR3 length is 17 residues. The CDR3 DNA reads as TGTGCCAGCAGCCAAGCCCGGGCGGGAGGTCCGCCGGGTGAGCAGTTCTTC. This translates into CASSQARAGGPPGEQFF.

DNA for the CDR3: TGCGCCAGCAGCTTGGCGGTCGGACAGGGGAGGAAACTGTTTTTT. Its protein product is CASSLAVGQGRKLFF. This chain joins TRBV5-1 and TRBJ1-4; 9 nucleotides agree with TRBD1. Germline V gene sequence: CDR1 SGHRS, CDR2 YFSETQ. The CDR3 consists of 15 residues. V was pared by 0 bases and J by 11 bases, with 8 bases of the junction left unmatched.

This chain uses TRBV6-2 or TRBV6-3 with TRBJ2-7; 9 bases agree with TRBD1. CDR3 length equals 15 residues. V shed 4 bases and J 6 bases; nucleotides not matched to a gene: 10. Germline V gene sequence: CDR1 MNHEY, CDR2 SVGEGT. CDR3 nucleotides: TGTGCCAGCAGTTTACTACAGGGGGCAGGGGCCGAGCAGTACTTC. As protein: CASSLLQGAGAEQYF.

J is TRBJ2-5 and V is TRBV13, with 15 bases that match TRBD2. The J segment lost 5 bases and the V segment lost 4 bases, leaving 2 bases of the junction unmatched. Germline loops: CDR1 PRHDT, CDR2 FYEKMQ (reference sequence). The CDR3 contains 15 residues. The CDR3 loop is CASSSGTSGRETQYF. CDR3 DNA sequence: TGTGCCAGCAGCTCCGGGACTAGCGGGAGGGAGACCCAGTACTTC.

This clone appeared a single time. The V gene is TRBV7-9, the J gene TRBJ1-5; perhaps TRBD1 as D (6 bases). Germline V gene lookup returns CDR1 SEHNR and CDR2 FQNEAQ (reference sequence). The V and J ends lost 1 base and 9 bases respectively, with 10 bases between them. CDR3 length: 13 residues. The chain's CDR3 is CASSLEGGGPQHF. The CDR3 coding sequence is TGTGCCAGCAGCTTAGAGGGAGGGGGGCCCCAGCATTTT.

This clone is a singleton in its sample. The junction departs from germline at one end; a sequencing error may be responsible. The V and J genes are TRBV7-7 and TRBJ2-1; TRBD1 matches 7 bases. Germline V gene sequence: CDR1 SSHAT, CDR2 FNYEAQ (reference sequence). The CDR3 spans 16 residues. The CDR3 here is CASSLTGDLRRDEQFF. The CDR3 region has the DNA TGTGCTAGCAGCTTAACAGGGGACCTGCGCCGGGATGAGCAGTTCTTC.

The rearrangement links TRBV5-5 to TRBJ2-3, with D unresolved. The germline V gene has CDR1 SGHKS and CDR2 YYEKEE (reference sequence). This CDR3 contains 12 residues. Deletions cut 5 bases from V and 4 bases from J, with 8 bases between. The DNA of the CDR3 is TGTGCCAGCAGGAGAGGTCCAGATACGCAGTATTTT. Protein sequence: CASRRGPDTQYF.

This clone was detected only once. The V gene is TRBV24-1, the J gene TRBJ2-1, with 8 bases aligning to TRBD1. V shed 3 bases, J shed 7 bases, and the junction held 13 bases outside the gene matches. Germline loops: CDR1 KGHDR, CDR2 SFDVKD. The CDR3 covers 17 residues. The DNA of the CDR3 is TGTGCCACCAGTGATCCCCGACAGGGGTTCGGTCTTAATGAGCAGTTCTTC. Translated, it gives CATSDPRQGFGLNEQFF.

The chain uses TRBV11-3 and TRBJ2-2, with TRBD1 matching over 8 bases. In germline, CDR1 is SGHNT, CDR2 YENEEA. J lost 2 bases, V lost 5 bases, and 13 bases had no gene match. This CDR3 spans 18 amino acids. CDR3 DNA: TGTGCCAGCAGCCCAGGGACAGGTTGGAAGGGAAACACCGGGGAGCTGTTTTTT. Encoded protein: CASSPGTGWKGNTGELFF.

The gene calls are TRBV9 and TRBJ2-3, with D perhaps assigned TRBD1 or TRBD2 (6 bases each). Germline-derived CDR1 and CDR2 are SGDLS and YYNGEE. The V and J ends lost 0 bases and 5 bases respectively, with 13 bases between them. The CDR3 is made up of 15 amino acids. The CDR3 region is CASSVEWGAGDTQYF. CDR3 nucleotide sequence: TGTGCCAGCAGCGTAGAATGGGGGGCCGGAGATACGCAGTATTTT.

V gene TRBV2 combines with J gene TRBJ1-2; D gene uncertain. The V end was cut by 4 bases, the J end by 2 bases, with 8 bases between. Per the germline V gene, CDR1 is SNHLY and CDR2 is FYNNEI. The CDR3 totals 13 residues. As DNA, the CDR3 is TGTGCCAGCAGTGTGAGAGGAAACTATGGCTACACCTTC. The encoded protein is CASSVRGNYGYTF.

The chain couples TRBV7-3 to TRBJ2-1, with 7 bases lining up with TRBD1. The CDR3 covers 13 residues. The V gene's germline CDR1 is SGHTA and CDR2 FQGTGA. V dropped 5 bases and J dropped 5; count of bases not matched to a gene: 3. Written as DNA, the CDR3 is TGTGCCAGCAGCACTGGGACAGACAATGAGCAGTTCTTC. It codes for CASSTGTDNEQFF.

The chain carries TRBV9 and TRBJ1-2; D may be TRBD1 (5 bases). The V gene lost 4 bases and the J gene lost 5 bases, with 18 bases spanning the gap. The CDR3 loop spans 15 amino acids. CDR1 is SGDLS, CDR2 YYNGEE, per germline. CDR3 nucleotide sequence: TGTGCCAGCAGCCCCCCTCGCCAGGGAAATTATGGCTACACCTTC. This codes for CASSPPRQGNYGYTF.

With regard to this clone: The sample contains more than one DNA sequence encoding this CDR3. The CDR3 region is CASSPTSGGADTQYF. The CDR3 nucleotides read TGTGCCAGCTCACCAACTAGCGGGGGAGCAGATACGCAGTATTTT. The gene calls are TRBV18 and TRBJ2-3; TRBD2 matches 11 bases. In germline, CDR1 is KGHSH, CDR2 LQKENI. The CDR3 is made up of 15 amino acids. J gave up 4 bases and V 2 bases, and 2 bases lay outside the gene matches.

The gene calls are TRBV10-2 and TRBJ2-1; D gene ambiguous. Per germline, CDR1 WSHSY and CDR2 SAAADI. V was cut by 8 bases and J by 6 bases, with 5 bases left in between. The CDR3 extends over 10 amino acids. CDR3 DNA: TGCGCCAGCCAGACCAATGAGCAGTTCTTC. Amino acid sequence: CASQTNEQFF.

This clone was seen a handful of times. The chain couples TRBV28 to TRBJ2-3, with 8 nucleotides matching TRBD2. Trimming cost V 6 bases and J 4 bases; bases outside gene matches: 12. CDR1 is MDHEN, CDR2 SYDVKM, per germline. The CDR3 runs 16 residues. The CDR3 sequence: CASSNVGRGFADTQYF. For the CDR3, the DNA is TGTGCCAGCAGCAACGTCGGGAGGGGTTTTGCAGATACGCAGTATTTT.